This T cell receptor (beta chain) was sequenced in a study of shared clonotypes between healthy human individuals. Some clones are missing from TCRdb's copy, which holds only in-frame ones; the method was immunoSEQ multiplex PCR. The table lists 2,100,000 or so clones, approximately 95% of them singletons, with over 0.1% in the top ten. Turning to this clone: Other DNA sequences within the sample encode an identical CDR3.

The germline V gene has CDR1 MNHEY and CDR2 SVGAGI. The CDR3 sequence is 14 residues long. V was trimmed by 6 bases and J by 1 base, leaving 12 bases between them. This sequence joins TRBV6-5 and TRBJ1-1; possibly TRBD1 for D (5 bases). Specimen: naive CD4+ T cells sorted from blood. Sample subset: CD45RA+ positively selected. This clonotype was obtained from a man aged 18 to 29 in good health. CDR3 loop: CASSRGGGNTEAFF. For the CDR3, the DNA is TGTGCCAGCAGCCGCGGGGGTGGGAACACTGAAGCTTTCTTT.